The 17 T cell receptor beta chains below all came from one sample that was sequenced in a study of shared clonotypes between healthy human individuals. TCRdb's copy holds only in-frame clones and misses some; the assay was immunoSEQ multiplex PCR. There are hundreds of thousands of clones in the sample; 92% occur only once, and more than 20% lies in the top ten. Naive CD8 cells, CD45RO-negative and positively selected for CCR7, excluded terminally differentiated effector memory CD45RA+ cells. The sample taken for sequencing was naive CD8+ T cells sorted from blood. All receptors come from a man in his thirties or forties in good health.

The chain recombines TRBV29-1 with TRBJ2-2; TRBD1 aligns across 7 bases. Germline CDR1 SQVTM, CDR2 ANQGSEA. There are 11 residues in the CDR3. J was trimmed by 6 bases and V by 6 bases; bases with no gene match: 1. The CDR3 nucleotides read TGCAGCGTAACAGGGGCCGGGGAGCTGTTTTTT. It yields the protein CSVTGAGELFF.

This chain links TRBV4-1 with TRBJ2-5, with 12 bases that match TRBD2. Germline V gene sequence: CDR1 MGHRA, CDR2 YSYEKL. The CDR3 runs to 17 residues. Trimming at V came to 1 base and at J to 2 bases, leaving 5 bases not matched to a gene. The CDR3 DNA is TGCGCCAGCAGCCAAGCTCCCGGGACTAGCGGGCAAGAGACCCAGTACTTC. Its protein is CASSQAPGTSGQETQYF.

The rearrangement joins TRBV2 to TRBJ2-5; 13 bases match TRBD2. Trimming took 6 bases from V and 1 from J; bases not matched to a gene: 11. Germline V CDR1 and CDR2: SNHLY, FYNNEI. The CDR3 has 18 amino acids. The CDR3 spells CASSELAGGPTLQETQYF. Written as DNA, the CDR3 is TGTGCCAGCAGCGAACTAGCGGGAGGGCCTACCCTCCAAGAGACCCAGTACTTC.

In this sample, this clone turned up once. The rearrangement links TRBV27 to TRBJ2-5, with D tentatively TRBD2 (7 bases). The CDR3 runs to 17 residues. Per the germline V gene, CDR1 is MNHEY and CDR2 is SMNVEV (reference sequence). V was clipped by 6 bases and J by 2 bases, with 22 bases between them. The CDR3 DNA reads as TGTGCCAGCAGCACAACTGTACCCGAGGGGGGGCAAGAGACCCAGTACTTC. Translating it yields CASSTTVPEGGQETQYF.

CDR3 sequence reads: CASSDIWGRDNEQFF. Written as DNA, the CDR3 is TGTGCCAGCAGCGACATTTGGGGGAGAGACAATGAGCAGTTCTTC. The chain links TRBV7-9 to TRBJ2-1; D tentatively reads TRBD1 or TRBD2 (5 bases each). Per germline, CDR1 SEHNR and CDR2 FQNEAQ (reference sequence). The V and J ends lost 5 bases and 5 bases respectively, with 16 bases between them. The CDR3 length is 15 residues.

The chain has TRBV2 and TRBJ2-1, with D hard to call. Per germline, CDR1 SNHLY and CDR2 FYNNEI. V lost 8 bases, J lost 6 bases, and 11 bases lay in between. This CDR3 has 12 amino acids. The CDR3 protein is CASVGPLNEQFF. CDR3 DNA sequence: TGTGCCAGCGTCGGGCCACTCAATGAGCAGTTCTTC.

The rearrangement uses TRBV9 and TRBJ2-3; D unresolved. V lost 4 bases, J lost 0 bases, and 12 bases lay in between. CDR1 is SGDLS, CDR2 YYNGEE, per germline. The CDR3 length is 15 residues. The CDR3 here is CASSPSEASTDTQYF. The CDR3 DNA is TGTGCCAGCAGCCCAAGTGAAGCTAGCACAGATACGCAGTATTTT.

The chain employs TRBV18 and TRBJ1-4, with D unresolved. Trimming removed 5 bases at V and 4 bases at J, with 17 bases between. Looked up from germline, CDR1 is KGHSH and CDR2 is LQKENI. This CDR3 contains 16 residues. The DNA of the CDR3 is TGTGCCAGCTCAGAGGGTCCAGGCGGGAATAATGAAAAACTGTTTTTT. Translation gives CASSEGPGGNNEKLFF. Looking up the rest from reference TRBV18 and TRBJ1-4 gives the full variable domain: NAGVMQNPRHLVRRRGQEARLRCSPMKGHSHVYWYRQLPEEGLKFMVYLQKENIIDESGMPKERFSAEFPKEGPSILRIQQVVRGDSAAYFCASSEGPGGNNEKLFFGSGTQLSVL.

The chain uses TRBV6-6 and TRBJ1-5; a weak D match, TRBD1 (5 bases). CDR3 size: 14 residues. The V gene's germline CDR1 is MNHNY and CDR2 SVGAGI (reference sequence). Trimming removed 6 bases at V and 3 bases at J, with 12 bases between. The DNA of the CDR3 is TGTGCCAGCAGCTCCCTGGGGCCCAATCAGCCCCAGCATTTT. Protein product: CASSSLGPNQPQHF.

In regard to this clone: At one of its ends the junction is not consistent with the germline gene, which may arise from a read error. This chain connects TRBV18 to TRBJ2-1; 14 nucleotides align to TRBD2. The CDR3 is made up of 16 amino acids. The V gene's germline CDR1 is KGHSH and CDR2 LQKENI. This chain's CDR3 is CASSPPEGLAGVVQIF. The CDR3 DNA sequence: TGTGCCAGCTCACCACCTGAGGGACTAGCGGGAGTTGTTCAGATCTTC.

The V gene is TRBV27, the J gene TRBJ2-7; D is unresolved. There are 14 residues in the CDR3. Germline V gives CDR1 MNHEY, CDR2 SMNVEV (reference sequence). Deletions cut 3 bases from V and 2 bases from J, with 11 bases between. CDR3 coding DNA: TGTGCCAGCAGTTTTTCGGGCAGTCCCTACGAGCAGTACTTC. Translating gives CASSFSGSPYEQYF.

J is TRBJ2-1 and V is TRBV29-1; TRBD2 matches 12 bases. The CDR3 is made up of 20 amino acids. The ends lost 7 bases at V and 0 bases at J; junction bases unmatched: 19. Germline-derived CDR1 and CDR2 are SQVTM and ANQGSEA. CDR3 bases: TGCAGCGCTGTTTGGACCGGACTAGCGGGGACGGTAGTCTCCTACAATGAGCAGTTCTTC. It specifies CSAVWTGLAGTVVSYNEQFF.

The chain combines TRBV28 with TRBJ2-5; 10 bases agree with TRBD2. This CDR3 is 17 amino acids long. V shed 3 bases, J shed 1 base, and the junction held 8 bases outside the gene matches. Germline CDR1 and CDR2: MDHEN and SYDVKM. CDR3 region: CASSLELAGPSQETQYF. In DNA, the CDR3 is TGTGCCAGCAGTTTGGAACTAGCGGGACCCTCCCAAGAGACCCAGTACTTC. The entire variable domain, with the rest obtained from reference TRBV28 and TRBJ2-5, is as follows: DVKVTQSSRYLVKRTGEKVFLECVQDMDHENMFWYRQDPGLGLRLIYFSYDVKMKEKGDIPEGYSVSREKKERFSLILESASTNQTSMYLCASSLELAGPSQETQYFGPGTRLLVL.

The rearrangement uses TRBV14 and TRBJ2-3; 15 nucleotides align to TRBD2. CDR3 size: 20 residues. Germline V lookup: CDR1 SGHDN, CDR2 FVKESK. Losses at the gene ends were 9 bases for V and 0 bases for J; bases not matched to a gene: 16. In DNA, the CDR3 is TGTGCCAGACTCCCGTTGAGGACTAGCGGGAGGGCCGGGAGCACAGATACGCAGTATTTT. Translation gives CARLPLRTSGRAGSTDTQYF.

The chain couples TRBV7-6 to TRBJ2-4; the D is unclear. Trimming cost V 5 bases and J 0 bases, with 8 bases left between them. Per the germline V gene, CDR1 is SGHVS and CDR2 is FNYEAQ. CDR3 length equals 14 residues. The DNA for the CDR3 is TGTGCCAGCAGCCCCGACCTAGCCAAAAACATTCAGTACTTC. Translating it yields CASSPDLAKNIQYF. The full variable domain, rest sourced from reference TRBV7-6 and TRBJ2-4, is GAGVSQSPRYKVTKRGQDVALRCDPISGHVSLYWYRQALGQGPEFLTYFNYEAQQDKSGLPNDRFSAERPEGSISTLTIQRTEQRDSAMYRCASSPDLAKNIQYFGAGTRLSVL.

The chain couples TRBV5-1 to TRBJ2-1, with TRBD2 matching 7 bases. The CDR3 consists of 12 residues. The V gene end was trimmed by 4 bases and the J gene end by 8 bases; junction bases not matched to a gene: 3. Germline loops: CDR1 SGHRS, CDR2 YFSETQ. For the CDR3, the DNA is TGCGCCAGCAGCGCGGGGGAGGATGAGCAGTTCTTC. Protein product: CASSAGEDEQFF.

The V and J genes are TRBV11-3 and TRBJ2-7; D is uncertain. The ends were cut back, 4 bases at V and 3 bases at J, with 10 bases in the middle. The CDR3 extends over 13 amino acids. The germline CDR1 and CDR2 sequences are SGHNT and YENEEA. The CDR3 bases are TGTGCCAGCAGCTCCCGACCCTTCTACGAGCAGTACTTC. Protein sequence: CASSSRPFYEQYF.